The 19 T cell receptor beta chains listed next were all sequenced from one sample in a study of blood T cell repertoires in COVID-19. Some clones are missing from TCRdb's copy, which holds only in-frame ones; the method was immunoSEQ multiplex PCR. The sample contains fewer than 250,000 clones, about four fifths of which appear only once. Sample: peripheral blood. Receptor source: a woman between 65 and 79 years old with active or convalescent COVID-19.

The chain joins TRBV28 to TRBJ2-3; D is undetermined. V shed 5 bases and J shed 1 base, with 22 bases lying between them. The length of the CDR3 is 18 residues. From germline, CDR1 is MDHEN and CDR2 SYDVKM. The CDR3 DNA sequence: TGTGCCAGCAGTCCCCATTCACCCATTCTAGTGCGCACAGATACGCAGTATTTT. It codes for CASSPHSPILVRTDTQYF.

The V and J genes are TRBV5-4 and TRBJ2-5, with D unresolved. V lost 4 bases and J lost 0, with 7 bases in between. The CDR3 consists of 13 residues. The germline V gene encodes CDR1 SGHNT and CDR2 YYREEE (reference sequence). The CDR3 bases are TGTGCCAGCAGCGGGCCGTACCAAGAGACCCAGTACTTC. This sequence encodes CASSGPYQETQYF.

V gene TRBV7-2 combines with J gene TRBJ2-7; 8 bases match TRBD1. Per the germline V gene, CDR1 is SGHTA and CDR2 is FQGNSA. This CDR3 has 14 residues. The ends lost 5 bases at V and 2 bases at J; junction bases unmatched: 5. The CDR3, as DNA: TGTGCCAGCAGCCCGAAGACAGGGGCCTACGAGCAGTACTTC. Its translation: CASSPKTGAYEQYF.

For the CDR3, the DNA is TGTGCCAGCAGCAACAGTAGAGGAGGGGAGACCCAGTACTTC. As protein: CASSNSRGGETQYF. This chain links TRBV7-2 with TRBJ2-5, with a weak D call TRBD2 (6 bases). Deletions cut 5 bases from V and 5 bases from J, with 15 bases between. CDR1 and CDR2 from the germline V gene are SGHTA and FQGNSA. CDR3 size: 14 residues.

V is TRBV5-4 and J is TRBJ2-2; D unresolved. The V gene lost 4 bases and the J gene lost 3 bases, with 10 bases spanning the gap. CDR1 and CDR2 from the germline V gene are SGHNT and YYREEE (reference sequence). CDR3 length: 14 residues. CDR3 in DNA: TGTGCCAGCAGCCCCTGGCCTGACACCGGGGAGCTGTTTTTT. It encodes CASSPWPDTGELFF. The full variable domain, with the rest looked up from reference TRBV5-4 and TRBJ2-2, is ETGVTQSPTHLIKTRGQQVTLRCSSQSGHNTVSWYQQALGQGPQFIFQYYREEENGRGNFPPRFSGLQFPNYSSELNVNALELDDSALYLCASSPWPDTGELFFGEGSRLTVL.

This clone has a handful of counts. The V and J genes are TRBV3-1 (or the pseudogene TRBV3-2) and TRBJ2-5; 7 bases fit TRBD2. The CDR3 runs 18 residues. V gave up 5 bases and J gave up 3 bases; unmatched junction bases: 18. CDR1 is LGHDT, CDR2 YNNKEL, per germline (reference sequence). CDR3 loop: CASSKNPPLAVHKETQYF. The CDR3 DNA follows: TGTGCCAGCAGCAAAAACCCCCCCCTAGCGGTTCATAAAGAGACCCAGTACTTC.

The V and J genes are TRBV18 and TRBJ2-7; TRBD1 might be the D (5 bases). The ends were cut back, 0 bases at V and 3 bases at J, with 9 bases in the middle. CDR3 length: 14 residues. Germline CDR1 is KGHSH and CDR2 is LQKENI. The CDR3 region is CASSPPTTDYEQYF. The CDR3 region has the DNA TGTGCCAGCTCACCACCGACGACAGACTACGAGCAGTACTTC. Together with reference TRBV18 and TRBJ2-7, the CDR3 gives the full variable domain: NAGVMQNPRHLVRRRGQEARLRCSPMKGHSHVYWYRQLPEEGLKFMVYLQKENIIDESGMPKERFSAEFPKEGPSILRIQQVVRGDSAAYFCASSPPTTDYEQYFGPGTRLTVT.

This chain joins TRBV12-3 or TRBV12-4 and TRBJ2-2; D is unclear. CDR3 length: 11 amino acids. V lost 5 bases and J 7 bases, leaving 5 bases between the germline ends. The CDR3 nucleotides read TGTGCCAGCAGTATTCTCGGGGAGCTGTTTTTT. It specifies CASSILGELFF.

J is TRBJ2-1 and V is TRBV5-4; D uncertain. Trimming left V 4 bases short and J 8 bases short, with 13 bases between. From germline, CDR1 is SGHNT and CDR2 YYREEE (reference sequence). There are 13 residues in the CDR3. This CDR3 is CASSGPSSDEQFF. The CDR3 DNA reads TGTGCCAGCAGCGGGCCCTCCTCGGATGAGCAGTTCTTC.

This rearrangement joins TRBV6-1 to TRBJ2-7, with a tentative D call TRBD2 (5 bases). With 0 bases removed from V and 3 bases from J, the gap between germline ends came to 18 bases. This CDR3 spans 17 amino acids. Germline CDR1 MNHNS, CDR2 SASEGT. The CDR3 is CASSEALDIASSYEQYF. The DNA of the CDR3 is TGTGCCAGCAGTGAAGCGCTGGATATCGCTAGCAGCTACGAGCAGTACTTC.

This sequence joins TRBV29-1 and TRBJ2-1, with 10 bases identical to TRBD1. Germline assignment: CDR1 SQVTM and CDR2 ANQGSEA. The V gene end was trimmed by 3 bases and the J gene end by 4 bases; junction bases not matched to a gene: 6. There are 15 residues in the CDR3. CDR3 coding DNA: TGCAGCGTTGATGACAGGGGGCGGCGGTACAATGAGCAGTTCTTC. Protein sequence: CSVDDRGRRYNEQFF.

The CDR3: CAWTPGYDEQYF. Here the CDR3 DNA reads TGTGCCTGGACACCAGGGTATGACGAGCAGTACTTC. V and J are TRBV30 and TRBJ2-7, with D maybe TRBD1 (5 bases). Germline loops: CDR1 GTSNPN, CDR2 SVGIG (reference sequence). This CDR3 region has 12 residues. Deletions cut 4 bases from V and 5 bases from J, with 12 bases between.

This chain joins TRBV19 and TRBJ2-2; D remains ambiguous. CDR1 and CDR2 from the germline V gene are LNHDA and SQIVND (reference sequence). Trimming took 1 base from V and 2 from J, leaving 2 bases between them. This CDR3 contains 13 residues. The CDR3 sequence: CASSIANTGELFF. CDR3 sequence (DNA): TGTGCCAGTAGTATAGCAAACACCGGGGAGCTGTTTTTT.

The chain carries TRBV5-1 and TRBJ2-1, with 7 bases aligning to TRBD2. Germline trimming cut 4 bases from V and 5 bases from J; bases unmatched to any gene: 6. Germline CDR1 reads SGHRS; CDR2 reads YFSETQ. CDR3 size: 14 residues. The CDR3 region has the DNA TGCGCCAGCAGCCTCCACAGCGGGGACAATGAGCAGTTCTTC. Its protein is CASSLHSGDNEQFF.

CDR3 sequence (DNA): TGTGCCAGCAGCTCGATGGACAGGGGGAGAACCGGGGAGCTGTTTTTT. It is translated as CASSSMDRGRTGELFF. The chain recombines TRBV5-4 with TRBJ2-2; TRBD1 matches 10 bases. The V and J ends lost 3 bases and 5 bases, in that order; junction bases with no gene match: 7. The CDR3 contains 16 residues. The germline V gene has CDR1 SGHNT and CDR2 YYREEE (reference sequence).

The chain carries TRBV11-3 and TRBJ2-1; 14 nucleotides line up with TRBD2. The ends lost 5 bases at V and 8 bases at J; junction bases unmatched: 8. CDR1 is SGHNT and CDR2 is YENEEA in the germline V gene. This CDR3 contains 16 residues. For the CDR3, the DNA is TGTGCCAGCAGCAATCGACTAGCGGGAGGGATGCATGAGCAGTTCTTC. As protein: CASSNRLAGGMHEQFF.

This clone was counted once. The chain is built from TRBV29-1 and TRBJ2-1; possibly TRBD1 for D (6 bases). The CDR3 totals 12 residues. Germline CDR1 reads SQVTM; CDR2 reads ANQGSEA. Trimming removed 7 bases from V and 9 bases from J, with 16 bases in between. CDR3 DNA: TGCAGCGCTCAGTTTGGGGGCCGTGAGCAGTTCTTC. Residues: CSAQFGGREQFF.

CDR3: CASSYKNTGELFF. Here the CDR3 DNA reads TGTGCCAGCAGCTACAAGAACACCGGGGAGCTGTTTTTT. The V and J genes are TRBV11-2 and TRBJ2-2; no firm D call. The CDR3 consists of 13 residues. V was shortened by 4 bases and J by 1 base, with 4 bases between the two germline ends. CDR1 and CDR2 (germline): SGHAT, FQNNGV.

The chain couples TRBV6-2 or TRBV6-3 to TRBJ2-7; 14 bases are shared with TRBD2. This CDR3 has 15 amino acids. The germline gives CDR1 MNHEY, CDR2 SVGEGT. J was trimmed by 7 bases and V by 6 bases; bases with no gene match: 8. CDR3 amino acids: CASSSAGLAGEEQYF. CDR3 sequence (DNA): TGTGCCAGCAGCTCAGCGGGACTAGCGGGAGAGGAGCAGTACTTC.